This T cell receptor (beta chain) was documented in a study of T cells in Graves' hyperthyroidism and ophthalmopathy. In patients aged 18 to 65, hyperthyroidism was newly diagnosed, with duration under 2 months. Lactation, pregnancy, other autoimmune disease or uncontrolled infection led to exclusion of patients. The PBMCs studied were ones that came from about 10 ml fresh peripheral blood. TCR beta CDR3 sequences were amplified from RNA transcripts. The TCR CDR3 was amplified in a first-round RT-PCR using the HTBI primer set. MiXCR, applied by TCRdb to the multiplex PCR reads, yields one record per CDR3 protein. The sample contains roughly 660,000 distinct CDR3 sequences, 15% to 20% of which appear only once. V lost 10 bases and J 4 bases, leaving 13 bases between the germline ends. CDR1 and CDR2 from the germline V gene are MDHEN and SYDVKM. The CDR3 is 12 residues long.

The clonotype comes from a man between 50 and 59 years old with Graves' hyperthyroidism. V gene TRBV28 combines with J gene TRBJ1-2, with D uncertain. Sequenced: blood. CDR3 DNA sequence: TGTGCCACCCTAAAGTATCCCTATGGCTACACCTTC. This codes for CATLKYPYGYTF.